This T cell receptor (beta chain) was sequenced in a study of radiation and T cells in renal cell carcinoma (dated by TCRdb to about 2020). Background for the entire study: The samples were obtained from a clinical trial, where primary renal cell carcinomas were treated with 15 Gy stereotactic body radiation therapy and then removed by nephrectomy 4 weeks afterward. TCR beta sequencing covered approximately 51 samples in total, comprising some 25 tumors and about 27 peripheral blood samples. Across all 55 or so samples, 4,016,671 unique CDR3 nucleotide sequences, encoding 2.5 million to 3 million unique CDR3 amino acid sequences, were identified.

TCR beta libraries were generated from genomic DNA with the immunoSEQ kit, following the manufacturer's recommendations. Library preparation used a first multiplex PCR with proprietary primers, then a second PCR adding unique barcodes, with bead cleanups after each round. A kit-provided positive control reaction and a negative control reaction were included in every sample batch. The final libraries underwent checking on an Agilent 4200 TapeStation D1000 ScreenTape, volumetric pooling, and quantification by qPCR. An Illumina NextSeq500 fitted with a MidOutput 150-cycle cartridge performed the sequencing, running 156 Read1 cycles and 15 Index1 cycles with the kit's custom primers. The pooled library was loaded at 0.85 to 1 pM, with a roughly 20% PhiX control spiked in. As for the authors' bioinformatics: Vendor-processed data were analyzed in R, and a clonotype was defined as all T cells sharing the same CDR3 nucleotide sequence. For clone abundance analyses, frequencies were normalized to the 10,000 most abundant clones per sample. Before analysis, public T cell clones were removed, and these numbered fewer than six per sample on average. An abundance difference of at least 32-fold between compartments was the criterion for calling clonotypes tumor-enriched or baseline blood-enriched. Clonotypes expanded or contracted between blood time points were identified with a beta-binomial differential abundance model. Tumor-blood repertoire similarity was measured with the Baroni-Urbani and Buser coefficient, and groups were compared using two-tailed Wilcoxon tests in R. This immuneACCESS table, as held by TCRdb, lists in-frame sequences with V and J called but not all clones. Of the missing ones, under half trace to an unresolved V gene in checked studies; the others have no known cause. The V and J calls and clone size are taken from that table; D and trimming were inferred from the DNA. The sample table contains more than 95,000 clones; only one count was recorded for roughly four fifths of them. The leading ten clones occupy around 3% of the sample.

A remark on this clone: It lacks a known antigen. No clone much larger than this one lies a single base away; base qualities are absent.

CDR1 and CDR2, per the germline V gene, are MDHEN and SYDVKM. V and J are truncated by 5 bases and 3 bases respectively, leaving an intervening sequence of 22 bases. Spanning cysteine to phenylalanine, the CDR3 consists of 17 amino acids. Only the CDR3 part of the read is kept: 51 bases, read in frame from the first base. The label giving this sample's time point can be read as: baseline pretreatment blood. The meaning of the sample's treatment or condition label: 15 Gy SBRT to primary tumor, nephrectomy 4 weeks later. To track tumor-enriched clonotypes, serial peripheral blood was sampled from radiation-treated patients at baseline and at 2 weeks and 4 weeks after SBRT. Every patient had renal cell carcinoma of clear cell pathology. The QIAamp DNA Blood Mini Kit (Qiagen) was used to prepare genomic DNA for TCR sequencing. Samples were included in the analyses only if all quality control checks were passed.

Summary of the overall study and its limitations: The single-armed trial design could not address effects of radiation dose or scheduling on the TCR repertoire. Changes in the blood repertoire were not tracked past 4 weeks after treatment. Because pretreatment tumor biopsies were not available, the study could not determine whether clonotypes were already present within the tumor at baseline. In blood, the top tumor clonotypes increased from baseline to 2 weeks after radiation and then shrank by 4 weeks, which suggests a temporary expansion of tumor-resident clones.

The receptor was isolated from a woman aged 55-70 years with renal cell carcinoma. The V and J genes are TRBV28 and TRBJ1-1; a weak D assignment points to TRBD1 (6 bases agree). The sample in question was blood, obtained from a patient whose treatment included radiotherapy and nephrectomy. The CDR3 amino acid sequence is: CASSIYGQLITDTEAFF. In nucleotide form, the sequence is TGTGCCAGCAGTATATACGGACAGCTCATAACGGACACTGAAGCTTTCTTT.